This TCR beta chain was sequenced in a study of regulatory dendritic cells for organ transplantation. General observations from the study: Considerable individual heterogeneity was seen in alloreactive memory CD8+ T cells.

Method: immunoSEQ multiplex PCR; TCRdb's copy keeps in-frame clones and lacks some. The sample contains around 4,000 clones, 70% to 75% of which appear only once. The germline V and J ends were trimmed by 4 bases and 4 bases, with 10 bases remaining between them. CDR3 size: 12 residues. Germline CDR1 is GTSNPN and CDR2 is SVGIG (reference sequence). Allogeneic regulatory or mature dendritic cells were co-cultured for less than 6 days with CFSE-labeled sorted T cells at 1:10. Memory T cells were CD45RO+, naive were CD45RA+, sorted by FACS. As regards this clone: Its target is unknown.

This chain connects TRBV30 to TRBJ2-5; D might be TRBD2 (5 bases). The clonotype originates from a human donor in good health. The specimen sequenced was memory CD8+ T cells from blood cultured with dendritic cells. Subset defined: CD45RO+ memory T cells. In DNA, the CDR3 is TGTGCCTGGAATAGCGTAAGAGAGACCCAGTACTTC. Translation: CAWNSVRETQYF.